Sequencing of this TCR beta chain was carried out in a study of T cells in Graves' hyperthyroidism and ophthalmopathy. This CDR3 is built from 16 residues. The germline CDR1 and CDR2 sequences are LGHNA and YNFKEQ. V lost 0 bases and J 5 bases, leaving 14 bases between the germline ends. Amplification of TCR beta CDR3 regions was performed using RNA transcripts as template. Carried out on the TCR CDR3, a first-round RT-PCR used the HTBI primer set. TCRdb re-called the multiplex PCR reads through MiXCR, storing one row per CDR3 protein. The repertoire includes about 210,000 distinct CDR3 sequences, more than 15% of them detected once, and 50% sits in the top ten.

The chain links TRBV4-2 to TRBJ1-5; the D is unclear. Sequences were obtained from blood. This sequence originates from a man aged 50-59 years with Graves' hyperthyroidism. CDR3 sequence (DNA): TGTGCCAGCAGCCAAGATCGAGGCCGACCTGATCAGCCCCAGCATTTT. This sequence encodes CASSQDRGRPDQPQHF.